The 9 T cell receptor beta chains below all came from one sample that was sequenced in a study of shared clonotypes between healthy human individuals. Positive CCR7 selection of CD45RO-negative cells yielded the naive CD8 cells, and terminally differentiated effector memory CD45RA+ cells were excluded. Sequencing was performed with immunoSEQ multiplex PCR; in TCRdb, only in-frame clones are kept and a portion is missing. The sample consists of about 2 million clones, over 85% of them appearing once. Sequencing input: naive CD8+ T cells sorted from blood. The origin of the receptors is a man aged 18 to 29 in good health.

The CDR3 DNA reads as TGTGCCAGCAGCTTTAAGGCGGTTGGTGGGCCCTACAATGAGCAGTTCTTC. It yields the protein CASSFKAVGGPYNEQFF. The gene calls are TRBV7-6 and TRBJ2-1; D uncertain. V gave up 3 bases and J gave up 2 bases, with 17 bases separating them. Germline CDR1 SGHVS, CDR2 FNYEAQ. The CDR3 loop spans 17 amino acids.

The genes are TRBV27 and TRBJ2-1; D is ambiguous. The V end lost 10 bases, the J end lost 0 bases, and 13 bases lay between the germline ends. The V gene's germline CDR1 is MNHEY and CDR2 SMNVEV (reference sequence). The length of the CDR3 is 14 residues. CDR3 bases: TGTGCCATAGCACAGTTTCCCTCCTACAATGAGCAGTTCTTC. This gives the protein CAIAQFPSYNEQFF.

The count of this clone is one. This chain uses TRBV28 with TRBJ2-5, with 8 bases identical to TRBD2. Per germline, CDR1 MDHEN and CDR2 SYDVKM. Trimming removed 10 bases from V and 5 bases from J; junction bases left unmatched: 15. CDR3 size: 15 residues. The CDR3 nucleotides read TGTGCCACTACTCGGGGGGGCGTATACGGGGAGACCCAGTACTTC. Encoded protein: CATTRGGVYGETQYF. Complete variable domain (other parts from reference TRBV28 and TRBJ2-5): DVKVTQSSRYLVKRTGEKVFLECVQDMDHENMFWYRQDPGLGLRLIYFSYDVKMKEKGDIPEGYSVSREKKERFSLILESASTNQTSMYLCATTRGGVYGETQYFGPGTRLLVL.

The chain links TRBV4-1 to TRBJ1-1; the D is unclear. This CDR3 comprises 12 residues. Deletions cut 0 bases from V and 11 bases from J, with 10 bases between. The germline V gene has CDR1 MGHRA and CDR2 YSYEKL. CDR3 DNA sequence: TGCGCCAGCAGCCAAGACCCCACGCTTGCTTTCTTT. Protein sequence: CASSQDPTLAFF.

The V call is TRBV5-4, the J call TRBJ1-2; D possibly corresponds to TRBD1 (5 bases). Germline-derived CDR1 and CDR2 are SGHNT and YYREEE (reference sequence). With 3 bases removed from V and 5 bases from J, the gap between germline ends came to 20 bases. This CDR3 spans 16 amino acids. The chain's CDR3 is CASSSHLGVSGYGYTF. CDR3 nucleotides: TGTGCCAGCAGCTCTCATTTGGGGGTTTCTGGATATGGCTACACCTTC.

This rearrangement joins TRBV2 to TRBJ2-7; no firm D call. The germline V and J ends were trimmed by 3 bases and 3 bases, with 15 bases remaining between them. Germline loops: CDR1 SNHLY, CDR2 FYNNEI. The length of the CDR3 is 15 residues. The CDR3 here is CASSDWTAINYEQYF. DNA for the CDR3: TGTGCCAGCAGTGACTGGACCGCTATCAACTACGAGCAGTACTTC.

The sample holds one count of this clone. The V call is TRBV30, the J call TRBJ2-7, with D unresolved. The length of the CDR3 is 16 residues. V was shortened by 2 bases and J by 3 bases, with 20 bases between the two germline ends. Germline CDR1 reads GTSNPN; CDR2 reads SVGIG (reference sequence). The CDR3 loop is CAWSPSVGQLFYEQYF. The CDR3 DNA is TGTGCCTGGAGTCCTTCTGTCGGCCAGCTATTCTACGAGCAGTACTTC.

V usage is TRBV4-1 and J usage is TRBJ1-2; no reliable D call. The V end was cut by 4 bases, the J end by 8 bases, with 14 bases between. Per germline, CDR1 MGHRA and CDR2 YSYEKL. CDR3 length: 13 residues. The CDR3 bases are TGCGCCAGCAGCCTACCCAGTAAGGCGGGCTACACCTTC. This translates into CASSLPSKAGYTF.

V gene TRBV19 combines with J gene TRBJ2-1; 11 bases are a match to TRBD2. In germline, CDR1 is LNHDA, CDR2 SQIVND (reference sequence). With 3 bases clipped from V and 1 base from J, the junction kept 14 bases outside the gene matches. This CDR3 has 20 residues. The CDR3: CASSIPLHQLAGVSYNEQFF. As DNA, the CDR3 is TGTGCCAGTAGTATCCCCCTACACCAACTAGCGGGAGTTTCCTACAATGAGCAGTTCTTC.